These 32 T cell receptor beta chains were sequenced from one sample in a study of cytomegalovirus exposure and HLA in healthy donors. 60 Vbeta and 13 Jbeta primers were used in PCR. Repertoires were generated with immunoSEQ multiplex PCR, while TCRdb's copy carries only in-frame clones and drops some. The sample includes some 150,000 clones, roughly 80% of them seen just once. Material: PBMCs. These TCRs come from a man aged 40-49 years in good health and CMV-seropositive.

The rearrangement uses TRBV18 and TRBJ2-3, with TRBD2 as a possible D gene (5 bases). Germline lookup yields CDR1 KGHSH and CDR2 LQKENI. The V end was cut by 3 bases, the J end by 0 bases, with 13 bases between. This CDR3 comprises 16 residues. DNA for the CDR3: TGTGCCAGCTCACCTCTAAGCGGATCTAGCACAGATACGCAGTATTTT. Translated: CASSPLSGSSTDTQYF.

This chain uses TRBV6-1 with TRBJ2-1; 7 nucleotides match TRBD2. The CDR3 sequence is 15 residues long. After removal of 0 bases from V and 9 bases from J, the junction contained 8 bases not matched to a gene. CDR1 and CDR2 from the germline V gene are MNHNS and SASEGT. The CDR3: CASSEALGRVGEQFF. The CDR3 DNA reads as TGTGCCAGCAGTGAAGCGCTAGGGAGGGTCGGTGAGCAGTTCTTC.

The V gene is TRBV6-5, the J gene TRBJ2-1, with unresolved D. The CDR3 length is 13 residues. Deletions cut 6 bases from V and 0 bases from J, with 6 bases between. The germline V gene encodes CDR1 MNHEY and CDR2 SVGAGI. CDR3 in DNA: TGTGCCAGCAGGCGGAGCTCCTACAATGAGCAGTTCTTC. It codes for CASRRSSYNEQFF.

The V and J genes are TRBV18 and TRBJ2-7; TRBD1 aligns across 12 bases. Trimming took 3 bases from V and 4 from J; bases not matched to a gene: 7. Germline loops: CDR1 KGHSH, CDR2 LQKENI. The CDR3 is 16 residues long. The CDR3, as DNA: TGTGCCAGCTCACCTTTTCCGGGACAGGGGGCTTACGAGCAGTACTTC. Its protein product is CASSPFPGQGAYEQYF. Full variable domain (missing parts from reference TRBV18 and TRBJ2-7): NAGVMQNPRHLVRRRGQEARLRCSPMKGHSHVYWYRQLPEEGLKFMVYLQKENIIDESGMPKERFSAEFPKEGPSILRIQQVVRGDSAAYFCASSPFPGQGAYEQYFGPGTRLTVT.

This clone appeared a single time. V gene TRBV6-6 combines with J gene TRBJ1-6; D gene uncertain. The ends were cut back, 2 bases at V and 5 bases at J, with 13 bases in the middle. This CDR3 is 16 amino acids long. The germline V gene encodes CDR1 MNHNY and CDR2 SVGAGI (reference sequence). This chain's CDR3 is CASSYLPVSDNSPLHF. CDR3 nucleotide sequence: TGTGCCAGCAGTTACCTACCTGTGTCGGATAATTCACCCCTCCACTTT.

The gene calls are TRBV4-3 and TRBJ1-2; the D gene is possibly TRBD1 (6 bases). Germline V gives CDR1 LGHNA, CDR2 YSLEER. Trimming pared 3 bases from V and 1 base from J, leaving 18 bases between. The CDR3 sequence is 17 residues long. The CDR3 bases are TGCGCCAGCAGCCAGGATTACAGGGATGGGGGTAACTATGGCTACACCTTC. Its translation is CASSQDYRDGGNYGYTF.

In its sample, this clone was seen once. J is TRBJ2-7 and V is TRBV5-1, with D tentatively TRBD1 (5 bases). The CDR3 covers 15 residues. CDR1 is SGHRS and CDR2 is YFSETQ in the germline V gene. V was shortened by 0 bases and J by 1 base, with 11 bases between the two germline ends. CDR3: CASSLDRGSSYEQYF. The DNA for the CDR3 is TGCGCCAGCAGCTTGGATAGGGGATCGTCCTACGAGCAGTACTTC.

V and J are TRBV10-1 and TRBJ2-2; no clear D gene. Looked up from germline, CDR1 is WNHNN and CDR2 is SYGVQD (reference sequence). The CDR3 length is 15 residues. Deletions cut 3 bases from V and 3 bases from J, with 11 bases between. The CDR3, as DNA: TGCGCCAGCAGTGAAAAGAACGGTTACACCGGGGAGCTGTTTTTT. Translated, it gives CASSEKNGYTGELFF.

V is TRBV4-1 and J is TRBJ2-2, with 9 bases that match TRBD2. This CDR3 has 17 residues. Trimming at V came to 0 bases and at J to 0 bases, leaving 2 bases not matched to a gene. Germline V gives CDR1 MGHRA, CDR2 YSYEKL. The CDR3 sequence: CASSQELAGSNTGELFF. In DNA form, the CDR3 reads TGCGCCAGCAGCCAAGAACTAGCGGGCTCGAACACCGGGGAGCTGTTTTTT.

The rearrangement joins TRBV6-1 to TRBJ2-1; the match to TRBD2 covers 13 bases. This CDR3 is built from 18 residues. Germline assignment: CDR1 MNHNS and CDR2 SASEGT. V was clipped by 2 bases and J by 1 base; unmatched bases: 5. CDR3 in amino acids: CASSEHWTSGSSYNEQFF. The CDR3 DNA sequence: TGTGCCAGCAGTGAACATTGGACTAGCGGGAGTTCCTACAATGAGCAGTTCTTC.

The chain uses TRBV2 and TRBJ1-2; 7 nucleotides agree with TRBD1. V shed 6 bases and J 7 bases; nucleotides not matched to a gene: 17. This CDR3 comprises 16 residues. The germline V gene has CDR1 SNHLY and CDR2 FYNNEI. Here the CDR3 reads CASRDLQGSDKGGYTF. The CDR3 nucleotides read TGTGCCAGCAGGGATTTACAGGGGTCTGATAAGGGTGGCTACACCTTC.

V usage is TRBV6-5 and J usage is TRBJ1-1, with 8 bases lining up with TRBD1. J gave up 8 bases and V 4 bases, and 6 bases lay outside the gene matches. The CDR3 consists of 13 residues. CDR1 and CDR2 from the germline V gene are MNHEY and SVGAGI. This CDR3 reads CASSWTGKTEAFF. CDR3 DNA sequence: TGTGCCAGCAGTTGGACAGGGAAAACGGAAGCTTTCTTT.

The CDR3 protein is CASSYPDRGEYGYTF. The CDR3 DNA is TGTGCCAGCAGTTACCCGGACAGGGGGGAGTATGGCTACACCTTC. This rearrangement joins TRBV6-6 to TRBJ1-2; 10 bases fit TRBD1. The CDR3 contains 15 residues. The ends lost 2 bases at V and 5 bases at J; junction bases unmatched: 5. CDR1 MNHNY and CDR2 SVGAGI come from the germline V gene (reference sequence).

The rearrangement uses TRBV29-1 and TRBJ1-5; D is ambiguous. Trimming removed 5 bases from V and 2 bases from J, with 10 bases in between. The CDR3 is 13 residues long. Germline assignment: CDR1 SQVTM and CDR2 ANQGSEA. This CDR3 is CSVTTGGNQPQHF. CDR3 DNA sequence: TGCAGCGTTACTACCGGTGGCAATCAGCCCCAGCATTTT.

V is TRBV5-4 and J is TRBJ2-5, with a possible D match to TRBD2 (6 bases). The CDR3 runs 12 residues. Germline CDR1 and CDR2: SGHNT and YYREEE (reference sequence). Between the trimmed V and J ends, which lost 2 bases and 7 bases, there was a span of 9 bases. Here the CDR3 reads CASSFVGGTQYF. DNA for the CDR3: TGTGCCAGCAGCTTCGTCGGGGGGACCCAGTACTTC.

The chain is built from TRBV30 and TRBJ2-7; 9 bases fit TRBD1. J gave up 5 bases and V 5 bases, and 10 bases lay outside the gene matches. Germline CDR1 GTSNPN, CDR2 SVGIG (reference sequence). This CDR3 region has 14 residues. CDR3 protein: CAWGIGTGRHEQYF. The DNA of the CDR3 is TGTGCCTGGGGGATCGGGACAGGGAGGCACGAGCAGTACTTC. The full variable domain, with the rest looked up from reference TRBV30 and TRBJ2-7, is SQTIHQWPATLVQPVGSPLSLECTVEGTSNPNLYWYRQAAGRGLQLLFYSVGIGQISSEVPQNLSASRPQDRQFILSSKKLLLSDSGFYLCAWGIGTGRHEQYFGPGTRLTVT.

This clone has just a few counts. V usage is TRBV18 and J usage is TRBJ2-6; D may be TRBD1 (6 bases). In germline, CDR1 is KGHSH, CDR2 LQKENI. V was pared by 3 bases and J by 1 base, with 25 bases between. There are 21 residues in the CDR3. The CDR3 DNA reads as TGTGCCAGCTCACCCCGGGGAGAAGATACAGGGCTCAGGTCTGGGGCCAACGTCCTGACTTTC. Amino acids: CASSPRGEDTGLRSGANVLTF.

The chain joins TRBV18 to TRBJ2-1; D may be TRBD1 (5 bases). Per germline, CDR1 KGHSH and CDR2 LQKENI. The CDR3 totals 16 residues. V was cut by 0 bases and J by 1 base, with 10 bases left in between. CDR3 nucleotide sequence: TGTGCCAGCTCACCACCGATTAAGGGGTCCTACAATGAGCAGTTCTTC. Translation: CASSPPIKGSYNEQFF.

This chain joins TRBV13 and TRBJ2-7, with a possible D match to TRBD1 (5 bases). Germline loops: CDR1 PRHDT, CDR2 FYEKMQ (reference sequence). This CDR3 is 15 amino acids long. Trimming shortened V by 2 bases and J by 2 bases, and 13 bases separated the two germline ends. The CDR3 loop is CASSLQGGMAYEQYF. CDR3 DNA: TGTGCCAGCAGCTTACAGGGTGGTATGGCCTACGAGCAGTACTTC.

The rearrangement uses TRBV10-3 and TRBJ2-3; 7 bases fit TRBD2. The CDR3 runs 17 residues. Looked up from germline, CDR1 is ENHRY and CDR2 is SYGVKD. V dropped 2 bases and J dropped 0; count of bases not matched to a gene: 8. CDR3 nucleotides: TGTGCCATCAGTGAGGATGGGCTAGCGGTTAGCACAGATACGCAGTATTTT. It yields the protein CAISEDGLAVSTDTQYF.

The CDR3: CASSRQEDSGNTIYF. CDR3 in DNA: TGTGCCAGCAGCCGCCAGGAAGACTCTGGAAACACCATATATTTT. The chain employs TRBV5-4 and TRBJ1-3; D gene uncertain. V was clipped by 4 bases and J by 0 bases, with 11 bases between them. Germline assignment: CDR1 SGHNT and CDR2 YYREEE (reference sequence). The CDR3 runs 15 residues.

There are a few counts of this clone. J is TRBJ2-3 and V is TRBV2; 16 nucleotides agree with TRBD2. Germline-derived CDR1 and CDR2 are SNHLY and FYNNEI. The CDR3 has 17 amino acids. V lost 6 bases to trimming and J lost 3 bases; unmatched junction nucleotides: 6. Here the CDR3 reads CASSAGTSGRATDTQYF. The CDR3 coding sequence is TGTGCCAGCAGCGCCGGGACTAGCGGGAGGGCTACAGATACGCAGTATTTT.

The CDR3 reads CASSLKGTGLYSNQPQHF. The CDR3 DNA reads as TGTGCCAGTAGCCTCAAGGGGACAGGGTTATATAGCAATCAGCCCCAGCATTTT. The V gene is TRBV19, the J gene TRBJ1-5; 9 bases fit TRBD1. J lost 0 bases, V lost 6 bases, and 12 bases had no gene match. CDR1 is LNHDA, CDR2 SQIVND, per germline (reference sequence). This CDR3 region has 18 residues.

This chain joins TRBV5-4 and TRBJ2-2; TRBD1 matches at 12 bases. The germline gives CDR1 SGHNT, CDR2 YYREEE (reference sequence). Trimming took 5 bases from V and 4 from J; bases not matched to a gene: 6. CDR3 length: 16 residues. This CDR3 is CASRQGGQGATGELFF. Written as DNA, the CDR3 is TGTGCCAGCAGGCAAGGGGGACAGGGGGCCACCGGGGAGCTGTTTTTT. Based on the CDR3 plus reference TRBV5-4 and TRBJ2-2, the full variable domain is ETGVTQSPTHLIKTRGQQVTLRCSSQSGHNTVSWYQQALGQGPQFIFQYYREEENGRGNFPPRFSGLQFPNYSSELNVNALELDDSALYLCASRQGGQGATGELFFGEGSRLTVL.

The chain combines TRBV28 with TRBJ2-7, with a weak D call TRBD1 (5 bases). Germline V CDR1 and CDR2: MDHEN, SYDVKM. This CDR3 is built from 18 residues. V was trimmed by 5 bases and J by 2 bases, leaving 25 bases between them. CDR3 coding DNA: TGTGCCAGCAGTCATTTTCCCCGATGGGGCAGGCCAACCTACGAGCAGTACTTC. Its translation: CASSHFPRWGRPTYEQYF.

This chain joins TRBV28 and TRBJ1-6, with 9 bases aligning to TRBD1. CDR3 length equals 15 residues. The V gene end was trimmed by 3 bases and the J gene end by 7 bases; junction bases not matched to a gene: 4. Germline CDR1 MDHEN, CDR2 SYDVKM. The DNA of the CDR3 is TGTGCCAGCAGTTTGGGAACAGGGGGCAATTCACCCCTCCACTTT. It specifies CASSLGTGGNSPLHF.

The CDR3 sequence: CASSESSGGYNEQFF. As DNA, the CDR3 is TGTGCCAGCAGTGAATCCAGCGGGGGGTACAATGAGCAGTTCTTC. The chain links TRBV6-1 to TRBJ2-1; 9 nucleotides line up with TRBD2. The J segment lost 4 bases and the V segment lost 2 bases, leaving 3 bases of the junction unmatched. This CDR3 region has 15 residues. CDR1 is MNHNS and CDR2 is SASEGT in the germline V gene.

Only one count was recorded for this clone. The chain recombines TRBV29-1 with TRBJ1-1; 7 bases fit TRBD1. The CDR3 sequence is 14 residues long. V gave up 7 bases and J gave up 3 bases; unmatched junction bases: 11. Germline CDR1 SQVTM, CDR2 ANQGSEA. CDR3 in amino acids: CSGGLGGADTEAFF. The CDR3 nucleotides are TGCAGCGGTGGTTTAGGGGGCGCGGACACTGAAGCTTTCTTT.

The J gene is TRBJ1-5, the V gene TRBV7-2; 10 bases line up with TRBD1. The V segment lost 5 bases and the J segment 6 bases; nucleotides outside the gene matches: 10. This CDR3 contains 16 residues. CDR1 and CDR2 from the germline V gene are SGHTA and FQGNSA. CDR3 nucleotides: TGTGCCAGCAGCCAAACCGGGACAGGGGCCGGTCAGCCCCAGCATTTT. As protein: CASSQTGTGAGQPQHF. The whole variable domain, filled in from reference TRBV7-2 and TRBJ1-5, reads GAGVSQSPSNKVTEKGKDVELRCDPISGHTALYWYRQSLGQGLEFLIYFQGNSAPDKSGLPSDRFSAERTGGSVSTLTIQRTQQEDSAVYLCASSQTGTGAGQPQHFGDGTRLSIL.

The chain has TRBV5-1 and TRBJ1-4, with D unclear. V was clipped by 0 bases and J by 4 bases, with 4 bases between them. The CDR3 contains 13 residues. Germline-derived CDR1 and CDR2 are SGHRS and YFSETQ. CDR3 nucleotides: TGCGCCAGCAGCTTGGGACATAATGAAAAACTGTTTTTT. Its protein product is CASSLGHNEKLFF. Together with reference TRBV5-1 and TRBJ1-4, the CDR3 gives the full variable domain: KAGVTQTPRYLIKTRGQQVTLSCSPISGHRSVSWYQQTPGQGLQFLFEYFSETQRNKGNFPGRFSGRQFSNSRSEMNVSTLELGDSALYLCASSLGHNEKLFFGSGTQLSVL.

The CDR3 loop is CASSAGAYSYEQYF. CDR3 coding DNA: TGTGCCAGCAGTGCAGGGGCATACTCCTACGAGCAGTACTTC. The chain is built from TRBV2 and TRBJ2-7, with D possibly being TRBD1 (6 bases). Trimming cost V 4 bases and J 0 bases, with 10 bases left between them. The CDR3 loop spans 14 amino acids. CDR1 is SNHLY and CDR2 is FYNNEI in the germline V gene.

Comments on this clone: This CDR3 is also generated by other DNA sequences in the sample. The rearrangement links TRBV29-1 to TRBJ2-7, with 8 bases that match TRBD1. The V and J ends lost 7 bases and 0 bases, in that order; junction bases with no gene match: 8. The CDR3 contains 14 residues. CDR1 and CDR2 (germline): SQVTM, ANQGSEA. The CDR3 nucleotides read TGCAGCGGCGGCAGGGGGCTTGGCTCCTACGAGCAGTACTTC. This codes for CSGGRGLGSYEQYF.